This T cell receptor (beta chain) was captured in a study of regulatory dendritic cells for organ transplantation. On this clone itself: Its specificity is unknown.

Study-wide points: The authors noted considerable between-person heterogeneity in alloreactive memory CD8+ cells. Of resting T cell subsets, memory CD8+ had the most alloreactive clonotypes. Regulatory dendritic cells appeared to expand memory CD8+ clones less than mature ones. Memory T cells were less diverse than naive, with memory CD8+ most oligoclonal.

Using immunoSEQ multiplex PCR, the repertoire was profiled, and TCRdb retains in-frame clones only, with some absent. Of about 12,000 clones listed, about 90% are singletons. Sorted T cells were CFSE-labeled and cultured approximately five days with allogeneic regulatory or mature dendritic cells at 1:10. The sequencing input was naive CD8+ T cells from blood cultured with dendritic cells. Subset given: CD45RA+ naive T cells. This receptor was taken from a human donor in good health.

CDR3 residues: CASSYSSSGNSYEQYF. DNA of the CDR3: TGTGCCAGCAGTTACTCGTCTAGCGGAAACTCCTACGAGCAGTACTTC. The chain links TRBV6-5 to TRBJ2-7, with TRBD2 matching 7 bases. Trimming removed 0 bases from V and 0 bases from J; junction bases left unmatched: 5. In germline, CDR1 is MNHEY, CDR2 SVGAGI. CDR3 size: 16 residues.